This TCR beta chain was found in a study of blood T cell repertoires in COVID-19. Study-level background: Acute-phase and convalescent COVID-19 samples originated in the United States, Italy and Spain. PBMCs, B-cell-depleted T cells, or T cells provided the cDNA or gDNA that made up the material.

How the authors handled the data: Nucleated cell number was recorded as an estimate derived from reference gene primer amplification. The method was immunoSEQ multiplex PCR; TCRdb's version includes in-frame clones alone and lacks a portion of them. V and J calls and clone size are given by that table; D and trimming were obtained from the DNA. The table has 95,000 to 150,000 clones, approximately 80% seen once; the top ten hold 3.5% to 5.5%. Germline CDR1 SEHNR, CDR2 FQNEAQ (reference sequence). V trimming: 1 base; J trimming: 4 bases; junction bases outside the gene matches: 9. The CDR3 runs to 17 residues.

The sequenced sample was peripheral blood. This receptor was identified in a woman in her seventies with acute or convalescent COVID-19. J is TRBJ2-3 and V is TRBV7-9; 9 nucleotides line up with TRBD1. The CDR3 nucleotides read TGTGCCAGCAGCTTAGTGGGACAGGGATCTTTGGCAGATACGCAGTATTTT. Translated, it gives CASSLVGQGSLADTQYF.